This T cell receptor beta chain was captured by sequencing in a study of cytomegalovirus exposure and HLA in healthy donors. The study ran its PCR with 60 Vbeta and 13 Jbeta primers. TCRdb's table, derived via immunoSEQ multiplex PCR, lists solely in-frame clones and lacks some. The sample includes about 62,000 clones, 60% to 80% of them seen just once. Study-wide points: Later on, an analysis showed TCR association rates differing by HLA locus, with DRB1 the most and HLA-C the fewest.

As concerns this clone: The antigen remains undetermined.

The V end lost 2 bases, the J end lost 8 bases, and 12 bases lay between the germline ends. The CDR3 spans 14 residues. CDR1 and CDR2 (germline): MNHEY, SVGAGI. The source material was PBMCs. This TCR derives from a man aged 55 to 69 in good health and CMV-seropositive. This chain joins TRBV6-5 and TRBJ1-4, with a possible D match to TRBD1 (6 bases). For the CDR3, the DNA is TGTGCCAGCAGTTACGGGCGGACAGTCGAAAAACTGTTTTTT. Amino acid sequence: CASSYGRTVEKLFF.